The rows below give T cell receptor beta chains drawn from one sample of a study of T cells after yellow fever vaccination. TCRdb passed the 5' RACE reads through MiXCR, listing each CDR3 protein once. The sample records about 260,000 distinct CDR3 sequences, 10% to 15% being singletons. This material consisted of CD4+ T cells sorted from PBMCs, taken 45 days after the yellow fever booster vaccination. All receptors derive from a man aged 30 to 45 who received the YFV17D yellow fever vaccine. Each CDR3 is given with its conserved first and last residue. A D gene is named only where the DNA matches it firmly. The size field is filled for only some rows; it gives once, few, many or a size class.

j_gene | v_gene | d_gene | abundance | len | CDR3nt | CDR3aa
TRBJ2-7 | TRBV7-8 | . | . | 14 | TGTGCCAGCAGCTTAGCCCTTTATTCCTACGAGCAGTACTTC | CASSLALYSYEQYF
TRBJ2-3 | TRBV7-2 | . | many | 13 | TGTGCCAGCAGCTTAGAATCCGAAGATACGCAGTATTTT | CASSLESEDTQYF
TRBJ2-5 | TRBV11-2 | TRBD2 | few | 17 | TGTGCCAGCAGCCGGACTAGCGGAGTTCTGTACCAAGAGACCCAGTACTTC | CASSRTSGVLYQETQYF
TRBJ2-1 | TRBV4-2 | TRBD1 | . | 15 | TGTGCCAGCAGCCAAGACAGGGGGCAATACAATGAGCAGTTCTTC | CASSQDRGQYNEQFF
TRBJ2-5 | TRBV7-6 | TRBD2 | . | 16 | TGTGCCAGCAGCTTAAGTCGTCTAGCGGGAGTAGAGACCCAGTACTTC | CASSLSRLAGVETQYF
TRBJ2-2 | TRBV12-3/TRBV12-4 | TRBD1 | . | 15 | TGTGCCAGCACCTCAGGGGGCAGGTCGGGCGGGGAGCTGTTTTTT | CASTSGGRSGGELFF
TRBJ2-7 | TRBV7-2 | . | few | 12 | TGTGCCAGCAGAGACCGGGGCTACGAGCAGTACTTC | CASRDRGYEQYF
TRBJ2-7 | TRBV20-1 | . | few | 14 | TGCAGTGCTCCACTTAATGCGGGATTACACGAGCAGTACTTC | CSAPLNAGLHEQYF
TRBJ2-1 | TRBV20-1 | TRBD1 | few | 14 | TGCAGTGCTAGAGAACGGACAGGGACCAATGAGCAGTTCTTC | CSARERTGTNEQFF
TRBJ2-3 | TRBV11-2 | . | . | 17 | TGTGCCAGCAGCTTAAATCTCCCGAAATCAGGGGCAGATACGCAGTATTTT | CASSLNLPKSGADTQYF
TRBJ1-2 | TRBV12-3/TRBV12-4 | TRBD1 | . | 14 | TGTGCCAGCAGTCAAACGAACAGGGGCTATGGCTACACCTTC | CASSQTNRGYGYTF
TRBJ2-7 | TRBV3-1 | . | . | 14 | TGTGCCAGCAGCCAACACCTCCGGGACTCCTACCGGGACTTC | CASSQHLRDSYRDF
TRBJ2-6 | TRBV7-2 | . | . | 16 | TGTGCCAGCAGCTTTCCAAGAACCTCTGGGGCCAACGTCCTGACTTTC | CASSFPRTSGANVLTF
TRBJ1-1 | TRBV30 | . | few | 14 | TGTGCCTGGAGTGTCACAGGGCGAGGCACTGAAGCTTTCTTT | CAWSVTGRGTEAFF
TRBJ2-7 | TRBV10-3 | . | . | 13 | TGTGCCATCGCCTTGCCCGGGGCCGACGAGCAGTACTTC | CAIALPGADEQYF
TRBJ1-3 | TRBV6-5 | TRBD1 | . | 17 | TGTGCCAGCTCGACAGGGAACCCAAAAAGCGCTGGAAACACCATATATTTT | CASSTGNPKSAGNTIYF
TRBJ2-2 | TRBV18 | TRBD1 | few | 15 | TGTGCCAGCTCCCCAAGGGGGCTCAACACCGGGGAGCTGTTTTTT | CASSPRGLNTGELFF
TRBJ1-1 | TRBV5-1 | TRBD1 | . | 15 | TGCGCCAGCAGCTCGATACGACAGGGTTTGACTGAAGCTTTCTTT | CASSSIRQGLTEAFF
TRBJ2-7 | TRBV20-1 | . | . | 16 | TGCAGTGCTATGGGGGGCGACAGTCTAGCGGTAGGCAAGCAGTACTTC | CSAMGGDSLAVGKQYF
TRBJ2-7 | TRBV5-1 | . | few | 15 | TGCGCCAGCAGCTTGGATCTAGCAGGGCCCTACGAGCAGTACTTC | CASSLDLAGPYEQYF
TRBJ1-1 | TRBV27 | . | many | 13 | TGTGCCAGCAGTTTAGGGGGCCGTACTGAAGCTTTCTTT | CASSLGGRTEAFF
TRBJ2-5 | TRBV28 | . | few | 11 | TGTGCCAGCAGTCGGTTTGAGACCCAGTACTTC | CASSRFETQYF
TRBJ2-1 | TRBV7-9 | . | few | 14 | TGTGCCAGCAGCTTAAGGCAGGGACACAATGAGCAGTTCTTC | CASSLRQGHNEQFF
TRBJ2-1 | TRBV6-5 | . | many | 15 | TGTGCCAGCAGTTACTCCGGTCAGCGGTACAATGAGCAGTTCTTC | CASSYSGQRYNEQFF
TRBJ2-7 | TRBV24-1 | TRBD1 | many | 15 | TGTGCCACCAGTGATCCCGGACAGGGCCACTACGAGCAGTACTTC | CATSDPGQGHYEQYF
TRBJ2-7 | TRBV12-3/TRBV12-4 | . | . | 12 | TGTGCCAGCGGAAACCCGCCGGGGGAGCAGTACTTC | CASGNPPGEQYF
TRBJ2-7 | TRBV7-2 | TRBD2 | . | 16 | TGTGCCAGCAGCTTAGGGACTAGCGGGCCCCGCTACGAGCAGTACTTC | CASSLGTSGPRYEQYF
TRBJ2-3 | TRBV10-3 | TRBD2 | . | 16 | TGTGCCATCAGTGATAGGAGCGGGAGTGACGCAGATACGCAGTATTTT | CAISDRSGSDADTQYF
TRBJ2-5 | TRBV10-3 | . | . | 14 | TGTGCCATCAGTGGTCAAGCGGCTCAAGAGACCCAGTACTTC | CAISGQAAQETQYF
TRBJ2-7 | TRBV15 | . | few | 14 | TGTGCCACCAGCAGAGGTGGGACACTCTACGAGCAGTACTTC | CATSRGGTLYEQYF
TRBJ2-7 | TRBV7-6 | . | few | 13 | TGTGCCAGCAGCTCCAACCCTTTTGACGAGCAGTACTTC | CASSSNPFDEQYF
TRBJ1-5 | TRBV6-2/TRBV6-3 | . | few | 14 | TGTGCCAGCAGCCGGGGGGCCGGCAATCAGCCCCAGCATTTT | CASSRGAGNQPQHF
TRBJ2-2 | TRBV6-6 | . | . | 14 | TGTGACAGCGGGGACACGCGGGACGGCGGGGAGCTGTTTTTT | CDSGDTRDGGELFF
TRBJ1-1 | TRBV10-1 | . | . | 14 | TGCGCCAGCAGTGAGTCGGGTATGAACACTGAAGCTTTCTTT | CASSESGMNTEAFF
TRBJ2-7 | TRBV28 | . | . | 15 | TGTGCCAGCAGACAATCCCCCGGGATCTCCTACGAGCAGTACTTC | CASRQSPGISYEQYF
TRBJ2-1 | TRBV28 | . | few | 15 | TGTGCCACCCGGCGGGGAGGGGGCTCCTACAATGAGCAGTTCTTC | CATRRGGGSYNEQFF
TRBJ2-1 | TRBV10-3 | . | . | 15 | TGTGCCATCAGTGCTCAGGACTCCTCCTACAATGAGCAGTTCTTC | CAISAQDSSYNEQFF
TRBJ2-1 | TRBV6-1 | TRBD2 | few | 16 | TGTGCCAGCAGTGAAGCATCCCTAGCGGTATACAATGAGCAGTTCTTC | CASSEASLAVYNEQFF
TRBJ2-2 | TRBV7-9 | . | . | 16 | TGTGCCAGCAGCCGCTCCCTGACAGTGAACACCGGGGAGCTGTTTTTT | CASSRSLTVNTGELFF
TRBJ2-2 | TRBV28 | . | . | 15 | TGTGCCAGCAGTCCCCCGGAGGCGAACACCGGGGAGCTGTTTTTT | CASSPPEANTGELFF
TRBJ2-5 | TRBV20-1 | . | few | 13 | TGCAGTGCTCCCGGACAGGGAGGGGAGACCCAGTACTTC | CSAPGQGGETQYF
TRBJ2-1 | TRBV20-1 | TRBD2 | few | 12 | TGCAGTGCTGGGACTAGGATCGATGAGCAGTTCTTC | CSAGTRIDEQFF
TRBJ2-2 | TRBV29-1 | . | few | 17 | TGCAGCGCGAGAGCTATCCGACCTAGCGCGAACACCGGGGAGCTGTTTTTT | CSARAIRPSANTGELFF
TRBJ2-5 | TRBV28 | TRBD1 | few | 15 | TGTGCCAGCTATAACCGTGGGGACAGGCAAGAGACCCAGTACTTC | CASYNRGDRQETQYF
TRBJ2-7 | TRBV7-2 | . | many | 10 | TGTGCCAGCAGCTTCTACGAGCAGTACTTC | CASSFYEQYF
TRBJ2-5 | TRBV29-1 | TRBD2 | . | 13 | TGCAGCGTGCAGGGAGGGCCAGGGGAGACCCAGTACTTC | CSVQGGPGETQYF
TRBJ2-3 | TRBV12-3/TRBV12-4 | . | . | 14 | TGTGCCAGCAGCCCAACAGGGAGCACAGATACGCAGTATTTT | CASSPTGSTDTQYF
TRBJ2-2 | TRBV4-3 | . | many | 14 | TGCGCCAGCAGCCAAGGGGCCGGGACTCAGGAGCTGTTTTTT | CASSQGAGTQELFF
TRBJ2-1 | TRBV5-5 | . | few | 16 | TGTGCCAGCACCACTGAGGGTGGGGGAGCCTACAATGAGCAGTTCTTC | CASTTEGGGAYNEQFF
TRBJ2-3 | TRBV18 | . | . | 15 | TGTGCCAGCTCACCACAATCACAGTTTACAGATACGCAGTATTTT | CASSPQSQFTDTQYF
TRBJ1-2 | TRBV29-1 | . | . | 13 | TGCAGCGTTGATACCGGGGCGGGCTATGGCTACACCTTC | CSVDTGAGYGYTF
TRBJ1-4 | TRBV5-6 | . | . | 14 | TGTGCCAGCAGCTTGTTGCGCGAGAGCGAAAAACTGTTTTTT | CASSLLRESEKLFF
TRBJ1-1 | TRBV30 | . | . | 13 | TGTGCCTGGAGTGTACGCCCGGGCGCTGAAGCTTTCTTT | CAWSVRPGAEAFF
TRBJ1-1 | TRBV20-1 | . | . | 15 | TGCAGTGCTTCACGAGGGGGGTCCTTGAACACTGAAGCTTTCTTT | CSASRGGSLNTEAFF